Listed below are T cell receptor beta chains from one sample, sequenced in a study of blood T cell repertoires in COVID-19. Sequencing used immunoSEQ multiplex PCR; TCRdb keeps in-frame clones, though not all of them. This sample has over 100,000 clones, with around 87% found just once. Sequenced: peripheral blood. The receptors derive from a man aged 50 to 60 with active COVID-19. The CDR3 runs from the conserved cysteine through the conserved F or W. Each record gives: V gene, CDR3 length, J gene, D gene, clone size, CDR3 DNA, CDR3 protein. D genes are given only for firm matches. Clone sizes are given selectively: once, few, many, or a class where the clone is expanded.

>TRBV7-9|15|TRBJ1-5|-|-
TGTGCCAGCAGCTTAGCGTGGGACTCGAATCAGCCCCAGCATTTT
CASSLAWDSNQPQHF
>TRBV4-1|16|TRBJ1-3|TRBD1|-
TGCGCCAGCAGCCAACCTCCCAGGGGGTCAGGAAACACCATATATTTT
CASSQPPRGSGNTIYF
>TRBV19|17|TRBJ1-1|TRBD1|-
TGTGCCAGTACCGAGGGGACAGGGGGCCGGATGAACACTGAAGCTTTCTTT
CASTEGTGGRMNTEAFF
>TRBV18|14|TRBJ1-1|-|-
TGTGCCAGCTCACGAGGCCCCGACGGGACTGAAGCTTTCTTT
CASSRGPDGTEAFF
>TRBV5-1|16|TRBJ2-4|TRBD1|-
TGCGCCAGCAGTCGAGGTCCGGGACAGGGTAACGGGGCTCAGTACTTC
CASSRGPGQGNGAQYF
>TRBV27|16|TRBJ1-1|TRBD1|-
TGTGCCAGCAGTCCCCGACAGGGCCTCCCTTTTAGTGAAGCTTTCTTT
CASSPRQGLPFSEAFF
>TRBV29-1|14|TRBJ1-2|TRBD1|-
TGCAGCGTTACCGGACAGGCCGAAAACTATGGCTACACCTTC
CSVTGQAENYGYTF
>TRBV19|14|TRBJ2-5|TRBD2|-
TGTGCCAGTAGTTTAGTCGGGGGAGGGGAGACCCAGTACTTC
CASSLVGGGETQYF
>TRBV2|14|TRBJ2-5|TRBD1|-
TGTGCCAGCAGTGAGAAGGGACAGGGGTTGACCCAGTACTTC
CASSEKGQGLTQYF
>TRBV2|17|TRBJ2-3|TRBD1|-
TGTGCCAGCAGCCACCTGAGGGACAGGGGCTCCCAAGATACGCAGTATTTT
CASSHLRDRGSQDTQYF
>TRBV2|10|TRBJ2-7|-|-
TGTGCCAGCAGGGCAGACGAGCAGTACTTC
CASRADEQYF
>TRBV13|13|TRBJ2-7|TRBD1|few
TGTGCCAGCAGCTCACCTGACAGGGGCGAGCAGTACTTC
CASSSPDRGEQYF
>TRBV27|17|TRBJ2-3|TRBD2|-
TGTGCCAGCAGCCCTCTTCGGAGCGGGGGTACCACAGATACGCAGTATTTT
CASSPLRSGGTTDTQYF
>TRBV18|17|TRBJ2-5|TRBD2|-
TGTGCCAGCTCTCCGGGACTAGCGGGGGTTACACAAGAGACCCAGTACTTC
CASSPGLAGVTQETQYF
>TRBV5-6|12|TRBJ1-1|-|-
TGTGCCAGCAGCTTGGGGCGGGGAGGTGCTTTCTTT
CASSLGRGGAFF
>TRBV5-5|14|TRBJ1-4|-|-
TGTGCCAGCAGCTCGACAGGAATTAATGAAAAACTGTTTTTT
CASSSTGINEKLFF
>TRBV2|14|TRBJ1-5|-|-
TGTGCCAGCACCGAACGGGAAAATAATCAGCCCCAGCATTTT
CASTERENNQPQHF
>TRBV7-2|15|TRBJ1-5|TRBD1|once
TGTGCCAGCAGCTCCGGACAGGGCCTTAATCAGCCCCAGCATTTT
CASSSGQGLNQPQHF
>TRBV5-1|15|TRBJ2-3|TRBD2|once
TGCGCCAGCAGTTTTAGCGGGGCGAGCACAGATACGCAGTATTTT
CASSFSGASTDTQYF
>TRBV12-3/TRBV12-4|13|TRBJ1-1|-|few
TGTGCCAGCAGTTTAGTCTGGGCCACTGAAGCTTTCTTT
CASSLVWATEAFF
>TRBV5-5|16|TRBJ2-2|-|-
TGTGCCAGCAGCCTTCTACCGGGACAGAACACCGGGGAGCTGTTTTTT
CASSLLPGQNTGELFF
>TRBV11-2|15|TRBJ1-3|TRBD1|-
TGTGCCAGCAGCCTAGGACAGGTCCCCGGAAACACCATATATTTT
CASSLGQVPGNTIYF
>TRBV7-2|13|TRBJ2-5|-|-
TGTGCCAGCAGCTTAGCAGGCCCCGGGTCCCAGTACTTC
CASSLAGPGSQYF
>TRBV5-1|14|TRBJ1-6|-|-
TGCGCCAGCAGCTTGGGGACAGTGCATTCACCCCTCCACTTT
CASSLGTVHSPLHF
>TRBV6-5|11|TRBJ2-7|-|-
TGTGTCAGCAGGACTAACTACGAGCAGTACTTC
CVSRTNYEQYF
>TRBV5-1|15|TRBJ2-1|-|-
TGCGCCAGCAGCAACCAACCGGGACACGGAGGTGAGCAGTTCTTC
CASSNQPGHGGEQFF
>TRBV18|15|TRBJ2-7|TRBD1|once
TGTGCCAGCTCACCTGGACAGGGAAAAATGTACGAGCAGTACTTC
CASSPGQGKMYEQYF
>TRBV28|18|TRBJ1-5|TRBD1|-
TGTGCCAGCAGGACCGGGACAGGGGGCGTCAATAGCAATCAGCCCCAGCATTTT
CASRTGTGGVNSNQPQHF
>TRBV11-3|17|TRBJ2-1|TRBD1|-
TGTGCCAGCAGCCGTAATCCGGGACAGAGCTCCTACAATGAGCAGTTCTTC
CASSRNPGQSSYNEQFF
>TRBV6-1|16|TRBJ1-1|-|-
TGTGCCAGCAGTGAAGCAATCCGCACAGGGAACACTGAAGCTTTCTTT
CASSEAIRTGNTEAFF
>TRBV6-5|12|TRBJ1-2|-|-
TGTGCCAGCAGCCAGGGGCGGTTGGGCTACACCTTC
CASSQGRLGYTF
>TRBV19|13|TRBJ1-1|TRBD1|-
TGTGCCAGTAGGGAACAGGGGAAGGCTGAAGCTTTCTTT
CASREQGKAEAFF
>TRBV11-2|17|TRBJ1-3|TRBD1|-
TGTGCCAGCAGCCCCGGACAGGGCAGCCGCTATGGAAACACCATATATTTT
CASSPGQGSRYGNTIYF
>TRBV6-5|13|TRBJ1-1|-|-
TGTGCCAGCAGTTACTCACAGAACACTGAAGCTTTCTTT
CASSYSQNTEAFF
>TRBV5-1|14|TRBJ2-2|TRBD2|-
TGCGCCAGTACCAGCGGGGGGGGCACCGGGGAGCTGTTTTTT
CASTSGGGTGELFF
>TRBV27|18|TRBJ1-6|TRBD1|-
TGTGCCAGCACCAAACGGGCGACAGGGAGCTCCTATAATTCACCCCTCCACTTT
CASTKRATGSSYNSPLHF
>TRBV13|16|TRBJ1-1|-|-
TGTGCCAGCAGCAGCTCCAACAGAATTTTTAACACTGAAGCTTTCTTT
CASSSSNRIFNTEAFF
>TRBV20-1|11|TRBJ1-4|-|-
TGCAGTGCTCCATCTAATGAAAAACTGTTTTTT
CSAPSNEKLFF
>TRBV29-1|13|TRBJ2-4|TRBD1|-
TGCAGCGTAACCGACAGGGTCGAGAACATTCAGTACTTC
CSVTDRVENIQYF
>TRBV7-9|18|TRBJ2-5|TRBD2|-
TGTGCCAGCAGCTTAGGTCACCCCGGGACTAGGGGGCAAGAGACCCAGTACTTC
CASSLGHPGTRGQETQYF
>TRBV7-2|18|TRBJ1-1|TRBD1|-
TGTGCCAGCAGCTCAGACAGGGCTATGACTCGACATAACGCTGAAGCTTTCTTT
CASSSDRAMTRHNAEAFF
>TRBV25-1|13|TRBJ1-2|-|-
TGTGCCAGCAGTGAATATTCGAACGAGGGCTACACCTTC
CASSEYSNEGYTF
>TRBV5-1|13|TRBJ2-1|TRBD1|-
TGCGCCAGCGGGACAGGGGGTGGTTATGAGCAGTTCTTC
CASGTGGGYEQFF
>TRBV6-4|15|TRBJ2-3|TRBD2|-
TGTGCCAGCAGTGACAGCGGGGCTCGCCCAGATACGCAGTATTTT
CASSDSGARPDTQYF
>TRBV7-2|12|TRBJ1-1|-|few
TGTGCCAGCAGCTTTCAGGGCCTTGAAGCTTTCTTT
CASSFQGLEAFF
>TRBV15|13|TRBJ2-2|-|once
TGTGCCTCAACGGAGGGGTACACCGGGGAGCTGTTTTTT
CASTEGYTGELFF
>TRBV11-3|16|TRBJ2-3|-|-
TGTGCCAGCAGCCCCCCAGGAGGAGGGGGCACAGATACGCAGTATTTT
CASSPPGGGGTDTQYF
>TRBV13|15|TRBJ2-3|-|once
TGTGCCAGCAGCTTCAGACAGCCATGGTCCGATACGCAGTATTTT
CASSFRQPWSDTQYF
>TRBV9|13|TRBJ2-7|TRBD1|few
TGTGCCAGCAGCGGGGACAGGCCCTACGAGCAGTACTTC
CASSGDRPYEQYF